This T cell receptor (beta chain) emerged from a study of control samples from healthy donors and cancer patients. Profiled with immunoSEQ multiplex PCR; TCRdb holds only in-frame clones, not every one. This table holds roughly 120,000 clones, approximately 88% found once. This CDR3 has 14 residues. V lost 0 bases and J 9 bases, leaving 12 bases between the germline ends. Germline V gene lookup returns CDR1 GTSNPN and CDR2 SVGIG (reference sequence). The origin of this receptor is a man aged 35-49 years in good health. This sequence joins TRBV30 and TRBJ1-6, with D possibly matching TRBD1 (6 bases). Sequencing was performed on blood. The CDR3 protein is CAWSVEQGSSPLHF. CDR3 DNA sequence: TGTGCCTGGAGTGTGGAACAGGGTAGTTCACCCCTCCACTTT.